The 16 T cell receptor beta chains below were found in one sample sequenced in a study of T cells expressing NK-cell markers. TCRdb reanalyzed the 5' RACE reads and collapses them to one entry per CDR3 protein, without DNA. The sample's table shows 500,000 or so distinct CDR3 sequences. The material sequenced was blood T cells: a sorted CD56 or NKG2C T cell subset, CD4+ or CD8+ T cells, or bulk PBMC T cells (not recorded which). The receptors here all came from a man aged 18-30 years in good health.

The chain joins TRBV5-1 to TRBJ2-2; the TCRdb D gene call, TRBD2, has no DNA to confirm it. The germline CDR1 and CDR2 sequences are SGHRS and YFSETQ. The CDR3 extends over 13 amino acids. CDR3 sequence reads: CASELSGTGELFF.

V is TRBV24-1 and J is TRBJ2-1; the D call of TRBD2 rests on TCRdb alone, since no DNA is present to check it. Germline V gene lookup returns CDR1 KGHDR and CDR2 SFDVKD. There are 15 residues in the CDR3. The CDR3 sequence is CATSDPGELDNEQFF.

The J gene is TRBJ1-5, the V gene TRBV12-3 or TRBV12-4; the D call of TRBD1 rests on TCRdb alone, since no DNA is present to check it. This CDR3 has 15 amino acids. The CDR3 reads CASSPVGTGPRPQHF.

This chain connects TRBV20-1 to TRBJ2-1. The V gene's germline CDR1 is DFQATT and CDR2 SNEGSKA (reference sequence). CDR3 length: 14 amino acids. The CDR3: CSAPVEDSYNEQFF.

This chain uses TRBV29-1 with TRBJ2-1; the TRBD1 assignment by TCRdb is unverifiable without DNA. Germline CDR1 is SQVTM and CDR2 is ANQGSEA. The CDR3 spans 16 residues. The CDR3: CSVVSIGTTLYDEQFF.

The chain employs TRBV29-1 and TRBJ1-1; the TRBD1 assignment by TCRdb is unverifiable without DNA. The germline gives CDR1 SQVTM, CDR2 ANQGSEA. The CDR3 extends over 13 amino acids. CDR3 region: CSVAQGGTTEAFF.

CDR3 in amino acids: CASSPGSRDQPQHF. The chain carries TRBV6-2 or TRBV6-3 and TRBJ1-5; there is no DNA to check the TCRdb D call of TRBD1. This CDR3 contains 14 residues. Germline V gene data show CDR1 as MNHEY and CDR2 as SVGEGT.

The V gene is TRBV28, the J gene TRBJ1-5; TCRdb designates TRBD1, a call that cannot be tested without DNA. The CDR3 covers 14 residues. From germline, CDR1 is MDHEN and CDR2 SYDVKM. This chain's CDR3 is CASRGEGSNQPQHF.

The chain carries TRBV4-1 and TRBJ2-2. Germline-derived CDR1 and CDR2 are MGHRA and YSYEKL. CDR3 length: 16 amino acids. This chain's CDR3 is CASSQDASFPAGELFF.

V usage is TRBV30 and J usage is TRBJ2-1; absent DNA, TCRdb's TRBD1 call cannot be checked. This CDR3 is built from 13 residues. CDR1 is GTSNPN, CDR2 SVGIG, per germline (reference sequence). CDR3 region: CAFQRGGYNEQFF.

The rearrangement joins TRBV7-6 to TRBJ1-3; checking the TCRdb D call of TRBD1 is not possible without DNA. This CDR3 spans 14 amino acids. Germline V gives CDR1 SGHVS, CDR2 FNYEAQ. This chain's CDR3 is CASSSPGREISIYF.

Here the CDR3 reads CAITGQHSTDTQYF. The chain employs TRBV10-3 and TRBJ2-3; the D call of TRBD1 rests on TCRdb alone, since no DNA is present to check it. The CDR3 has 14 amino acids. Germline CDR1 and CDR2: ENHRY and SYGVKD.

V is TRBV6-2 or TRBV6-3 and J is TRBJ2-1. The CDR3 is made up of 13 amino acids. CDR1 is MNHEY and CDR2 is SVGEGT in the germline V gene. The chain's CDR3 is CASSYAPVAEQFF.

The rearrangement links TRBV7-8 to TRBJ2-1. The CDR3 length is 13 residues. The germline V gene has CDR1 SGHVS and CDR2 FQNEAQ. CDR3 amino acids: CASSGNVYNEQFF.

This chain joins TRBV24-1 and TRBJ1-2; without DNA, the TCRdb call of TRBD1 cannot be checked. Germline values: CDR1 KGHDR, CDR2 SFDVKD. The CDR3 loop spans 14 amino acids. CDR3 residues: CATSEAQGDYGYTF.

The rearrangement uses TRBV11-2 and TRBJ2-3. This CDR3 spans 13 amino acids. Germline CDR1 is SGHAT and CDR2 is FQNNGV. CDR3: CASSLGSSDTQYF. Looking up the rest from reference TRBV11-2 and TRBJ2-3 gives the full variable domain: EAGVAQSPRYKIIEKRQSVAFWCNPISGHATLYWYQQILGQGPKLLIQFQNNGVVDDSQLPKDRFSAERLKGVDSTLKIQPAKLEDSAVYLCASSLGSSDTQYFGPGTRLTVL.